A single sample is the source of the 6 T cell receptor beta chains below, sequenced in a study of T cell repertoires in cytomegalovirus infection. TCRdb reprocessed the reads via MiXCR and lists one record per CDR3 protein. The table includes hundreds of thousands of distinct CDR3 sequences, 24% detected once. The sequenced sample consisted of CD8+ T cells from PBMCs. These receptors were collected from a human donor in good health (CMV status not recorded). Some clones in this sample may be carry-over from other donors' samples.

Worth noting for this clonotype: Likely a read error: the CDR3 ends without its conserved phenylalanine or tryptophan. The DNA for the CDR3 is TGTGCCAGCAGTGAAGTTCGGCTAGCGGGGGACCCCTCCTACGAGCAGTACTCC. This gives the protein CASSEVRLAGDPSYEQYS. The chain couples TRBV2 to TRBJ2-7, with TRBD2 matching 10 bases. Germline loops: CDR1 SNHLY, CDR2 FYNNEI. J lost 0 bases, V lost 1 base, and 9 bases had no gene match. The CDR3 runs to 18 residues.

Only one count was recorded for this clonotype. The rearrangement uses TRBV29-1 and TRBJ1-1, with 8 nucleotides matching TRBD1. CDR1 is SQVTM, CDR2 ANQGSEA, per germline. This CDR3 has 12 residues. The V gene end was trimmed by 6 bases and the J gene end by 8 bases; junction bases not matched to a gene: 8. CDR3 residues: CSVEVGQGEAFF. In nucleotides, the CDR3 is TGCAGCGTGGAGGTAGGACAGGGCGAAGCTTTCTTT. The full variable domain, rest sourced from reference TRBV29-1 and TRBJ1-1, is SAVISQKPSRDICQRGTSLTIQCQVDSQVTMMFWYRQQPGQSLTLIATANQGSEATYESGFVIDKFPISRPNLTFSTLTVSNMSPEDSSIYLCSVEVGQGEAFFGQGTRLTVV.

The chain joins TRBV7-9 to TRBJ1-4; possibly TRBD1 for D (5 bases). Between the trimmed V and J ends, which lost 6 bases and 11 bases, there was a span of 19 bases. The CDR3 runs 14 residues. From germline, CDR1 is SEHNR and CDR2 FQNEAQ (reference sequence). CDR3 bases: TGTGCCAGCAGTCGGACACAGACACCAGGGAAACTGTTTTTT. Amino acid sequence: CASSRTQTPGKLFF.

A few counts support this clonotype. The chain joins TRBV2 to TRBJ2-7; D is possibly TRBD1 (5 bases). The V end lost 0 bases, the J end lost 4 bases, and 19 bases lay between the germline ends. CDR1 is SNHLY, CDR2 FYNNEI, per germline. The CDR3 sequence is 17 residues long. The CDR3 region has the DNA TGTGCCAGCAGTGAAGCTTGGGCAGGGCCAGGTTCGTACGAGCAGTACGTC. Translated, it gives CASSEAWAGPGSYEQYV.

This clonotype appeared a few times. The CDR3 DNA reads TGTGCCAGCAGTTTGGGGACAGGGGGAATAGCAGCTGAAGCTTTCTTT. Its translation: CASSLGTGGIAAEAFF. The chain carries TRBV12-3 or TRBV12-4 and TRBJ1-1; 11 bases are a match to TRBD1. The V and J ends lost 3 bases and 6 bases, in that order; junction bases with no gene match: 9. This CDR3 has 16 amino acids.

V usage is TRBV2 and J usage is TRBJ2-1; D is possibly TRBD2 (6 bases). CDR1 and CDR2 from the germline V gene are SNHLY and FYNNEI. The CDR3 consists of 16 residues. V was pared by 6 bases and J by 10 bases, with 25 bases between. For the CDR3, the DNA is TGTGCCAGCAGCTTAATCCGGGACGATTCAGGGAGGGAGCAGTTCTTC. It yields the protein CASSLIRDDSGREQFF.